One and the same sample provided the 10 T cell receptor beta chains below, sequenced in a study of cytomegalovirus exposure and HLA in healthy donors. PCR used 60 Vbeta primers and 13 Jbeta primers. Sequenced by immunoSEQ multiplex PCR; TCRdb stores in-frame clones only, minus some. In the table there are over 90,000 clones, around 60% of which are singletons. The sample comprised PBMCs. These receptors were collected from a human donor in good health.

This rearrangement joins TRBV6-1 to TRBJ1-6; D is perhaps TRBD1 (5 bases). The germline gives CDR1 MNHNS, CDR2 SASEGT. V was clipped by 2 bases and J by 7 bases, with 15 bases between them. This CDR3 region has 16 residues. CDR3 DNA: TGTGCCAGCAGTGAATTGGAGGGGATAGGGAATTCACCCCTCCACTTT. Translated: CASSELEGIGNSPLHF.

In nucleotides, the CDR3 is TGTGCCAGCAGGCGGAGCCCTGACAATGAGCAGTTCTTC. Translated: CASRRSPDNEQFF. The chain employs TRBV6-5 and TRBJ2-1, with unresolved D. The CDR3 is 13 amino acids. Germline CDR1 and CDR2: MNHEY and SVGAGI. V was shortened by 6 bases and J by 5 bases, with 11 bases between the two germline ends.

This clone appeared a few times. CDR3 residues: CASSPRTSGRRNTGELFF. In nucleotides, the CDR3 is TGTGCCAGCAGCCCACGGACTAGCGGGAGGCGGAACACCGGGGAGCTGTTTTTT. V usage is TRBV5-4 and J usage is TRBJ2-2; 14 positions match TRBD2. Germline assignment: CDR1 SGHNT and CDR2 YYREEE (reference sequence). This CDR3 contains 18 residues. The trim removed 4 bases at V and 1 base at J, leaving 6 bases unmatched.

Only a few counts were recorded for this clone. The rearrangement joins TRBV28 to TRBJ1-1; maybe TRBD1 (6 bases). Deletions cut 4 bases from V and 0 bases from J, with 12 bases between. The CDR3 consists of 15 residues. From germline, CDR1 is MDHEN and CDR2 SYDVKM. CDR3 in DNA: TGTGCCAGCAGTTCTCATACAGGGATGAACACTGAAGCTTTCTTT. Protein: CASSSHTGMNTEAFF.

The DNA of the CDR3 is TGTGCCAGCAGTTACTCGAGGCAGGGAGAGACCCAGTACTTC. Residues: CASSYSRQGETQYF. The chain links TRBV6-5 to TRBJ2-5; D may be TRBD1 (5 bases). This CDR3 spans 14 amino acids. Per the germline V gene, CDR1 is MNHEY and CDR2 is SVGAGI. Trimming removed 0 bases from V and 4 bases from J, with 9 bases in between.

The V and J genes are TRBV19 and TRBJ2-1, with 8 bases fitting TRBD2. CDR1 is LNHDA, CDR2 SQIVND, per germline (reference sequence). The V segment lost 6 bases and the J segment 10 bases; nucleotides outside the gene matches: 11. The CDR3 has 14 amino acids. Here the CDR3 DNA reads TGTGCCAGTAGCAAAGGAGCGGGAGTCCTCGAGCAGTTCTTC. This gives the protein CASSKGAGVLEQFF.

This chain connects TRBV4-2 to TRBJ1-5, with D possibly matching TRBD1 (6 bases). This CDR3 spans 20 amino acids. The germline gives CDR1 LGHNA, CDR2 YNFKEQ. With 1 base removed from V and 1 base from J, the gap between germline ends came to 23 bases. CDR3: CASSQGWDSTGGKSNQPQHF. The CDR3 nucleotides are TGTGCCAGCAGCCAAGGCTGGGACTCGACGGGGGGCAAAAGCAATCAGCCCCAGCATTTT.

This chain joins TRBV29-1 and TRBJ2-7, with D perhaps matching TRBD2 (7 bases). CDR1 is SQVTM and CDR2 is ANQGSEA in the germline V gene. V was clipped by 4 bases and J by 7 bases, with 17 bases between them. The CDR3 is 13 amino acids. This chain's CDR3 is CSVARGRLGEQYF. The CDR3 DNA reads TGCAGCGTTGCGCGGGGGCGCCTAGGGGAGCAGTACTTC.

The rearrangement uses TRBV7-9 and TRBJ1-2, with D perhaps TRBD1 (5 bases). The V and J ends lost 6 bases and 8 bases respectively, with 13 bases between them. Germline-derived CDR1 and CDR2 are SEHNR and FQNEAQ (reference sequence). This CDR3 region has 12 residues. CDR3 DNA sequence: TGTGCCAGCAGAGGGGACTATCTAGGCTACACCTTC. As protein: CASRGDYLGYTF.

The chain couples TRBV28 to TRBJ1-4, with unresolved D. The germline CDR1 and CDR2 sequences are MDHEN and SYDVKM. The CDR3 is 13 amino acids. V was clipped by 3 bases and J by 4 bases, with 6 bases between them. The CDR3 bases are TGTGCCAGCAGTTTGGGCAATAATGAAAAACTGTTTTTT. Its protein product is CASSLGNNEKLFF.